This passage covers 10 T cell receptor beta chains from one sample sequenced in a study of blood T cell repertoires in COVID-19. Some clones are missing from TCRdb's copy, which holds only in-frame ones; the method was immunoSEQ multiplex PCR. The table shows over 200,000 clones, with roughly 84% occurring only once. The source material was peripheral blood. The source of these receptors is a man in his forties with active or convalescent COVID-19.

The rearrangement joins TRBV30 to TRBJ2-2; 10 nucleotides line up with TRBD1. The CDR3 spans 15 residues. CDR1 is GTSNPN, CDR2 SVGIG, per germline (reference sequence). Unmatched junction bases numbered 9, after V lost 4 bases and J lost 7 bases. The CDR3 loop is CAWIGGQGRGGELFF. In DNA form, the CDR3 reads TGTGCCTGGATAGGGGGACAGGGGCGAGGCGGGGAGCTGTTTTTT. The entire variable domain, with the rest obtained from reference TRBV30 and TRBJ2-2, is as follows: SQTIHQWPATLVQPVGSPLSLECTVEGTSNPNLYWYRQAAGRGLQLLFYSVGIGQISSEVPQNLSASRPQDRQFILSSKKLLLSDSGFYLCAWIGGQGRGGELFFGEGSRLTVL.

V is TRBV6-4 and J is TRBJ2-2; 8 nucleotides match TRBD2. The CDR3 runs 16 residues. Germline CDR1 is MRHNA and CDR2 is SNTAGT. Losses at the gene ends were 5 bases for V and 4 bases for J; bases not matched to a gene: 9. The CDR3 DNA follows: TGTGCCAGCAGTCCAGCCGGGACTAGGTTCACCGGGGAGCTGTTTTTT. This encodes CASSPAGTRFTGELFF.

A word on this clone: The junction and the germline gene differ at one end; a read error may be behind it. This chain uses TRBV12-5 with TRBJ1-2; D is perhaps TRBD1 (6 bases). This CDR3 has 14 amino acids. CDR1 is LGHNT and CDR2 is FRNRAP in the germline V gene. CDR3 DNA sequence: TGTGCTAGTGGATTGGACAGTAGAGGGTATGGCTACACCTTC. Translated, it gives CASGLDSRGYGYTF.

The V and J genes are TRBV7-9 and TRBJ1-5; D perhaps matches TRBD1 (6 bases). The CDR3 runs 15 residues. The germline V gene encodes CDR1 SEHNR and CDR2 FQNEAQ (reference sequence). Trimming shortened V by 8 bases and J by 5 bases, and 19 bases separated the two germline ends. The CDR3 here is CASAPRGGADQPQHF. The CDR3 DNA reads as TGTGCCAGCGCCCCCCGGGGGGGGGCAGATCAGCCCCAGCATTTT. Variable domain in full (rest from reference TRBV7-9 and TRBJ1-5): DTGVSQNPRHKITKRGQNVTFRCDPISEHNRLYWYRQTLGQGPEFLTYFQNEAQLEKSRLLSDRFSAERPKGSFSTLEIQRTEQGDSAMYLCASAPRGGADQPQHFGDGTRLSIL.

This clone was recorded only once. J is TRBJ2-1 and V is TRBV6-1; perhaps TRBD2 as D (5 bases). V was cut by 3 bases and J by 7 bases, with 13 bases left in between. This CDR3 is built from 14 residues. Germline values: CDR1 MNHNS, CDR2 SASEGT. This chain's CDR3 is CASSEADWANEQFF. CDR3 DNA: TGTGCCAGCAGTGAGGCGGACTGGGCAAATGAGCAGTTCTTC.

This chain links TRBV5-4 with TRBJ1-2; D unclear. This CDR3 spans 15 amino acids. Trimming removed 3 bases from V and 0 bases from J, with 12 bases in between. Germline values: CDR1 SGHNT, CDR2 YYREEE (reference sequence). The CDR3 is CASSSPSQANYGYTF. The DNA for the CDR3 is TGTGCCAGCAGCTCTCCGAGTCAAGCTAACTATGGCTACACCTTC.

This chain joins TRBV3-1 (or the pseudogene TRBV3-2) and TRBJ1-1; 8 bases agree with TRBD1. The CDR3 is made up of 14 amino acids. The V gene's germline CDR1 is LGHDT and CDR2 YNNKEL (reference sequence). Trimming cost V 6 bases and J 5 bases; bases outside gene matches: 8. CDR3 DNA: TGTGCCAGCAGAGGATCAGGGGGCTGGACTGAAGCTTTCTTT. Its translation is CASRGSGGWTEAFF.

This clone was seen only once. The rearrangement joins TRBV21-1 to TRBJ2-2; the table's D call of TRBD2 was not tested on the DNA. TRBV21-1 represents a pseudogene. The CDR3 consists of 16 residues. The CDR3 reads CASSNDRVLGTGELFF. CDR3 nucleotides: TGTGCCAGCAGCAATGATCGGGTTCTGGGCACCGGGGAGCTGTTTTTT.

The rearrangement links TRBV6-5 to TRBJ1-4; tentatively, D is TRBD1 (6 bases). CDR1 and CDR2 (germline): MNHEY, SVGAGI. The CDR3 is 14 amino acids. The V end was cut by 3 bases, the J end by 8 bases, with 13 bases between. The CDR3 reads CASSYGGAGEKLFF. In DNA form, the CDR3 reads TGTGCCAGCAGTTATGGGGGGGCTGGGGAAAAACTGTTTTTT.

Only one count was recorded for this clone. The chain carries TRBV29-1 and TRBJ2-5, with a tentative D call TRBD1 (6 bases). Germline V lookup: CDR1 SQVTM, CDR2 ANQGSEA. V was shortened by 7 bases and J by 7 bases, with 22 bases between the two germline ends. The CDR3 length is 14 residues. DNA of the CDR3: TGCAGCGCCGTGGACAGTTCCCTGGAACGGACCCAGTACTTC. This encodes CSAVDSSLERTQYF.